These 27 T cell receptor beta chains share one sample of origin, sequenced in a study of T-cell memory formation after mild COVID-19. Each CDR3 protein gets one entry after TCRdb re-called the 5' RACE reads with MiXCR. The data contain hundreds of thousands of distinct CDR3 sequences, around 15% of them singletons. Sequencing input: PBMCs or a T cell subset sorted from them (not recorded which). All receptors come from a man younger than 35 who had mild COVID-19 (a few samples of this study predate the infection). Cell type and time point are not known.

The chain couples TRBV3-1 to TRBJ2-5, with D hard to call. Per the germline V gene, CDR1 is LGHDT and CDR2 is YNNKEL (reference sequence). V was pared by 3 bases and J by 5 bases, with 10 bases between. The CDR3 consists of 13 residues. CDR3 sequence (DNA): TGTGCCAGCAGCCACCCGGGTCGGGAGACCCAGTACTTC. Protein: CASSHPGRETQYF.

The chain recombines TRBV5-4 with TRBJ2-3; D unclear. This CDR3 is built from 13 residues. In germline, CDR1 is SGHNT, CDR2 YYREEE (reference sequence). The V end lost 0 bases, the J end lost 7 bases, and 9 bases lay between the germline ends. The CDR3 here is CASSLGIKNTQYF. The CDR3 nucleotides read TGTGCCAGCAGCTTGGGGATAAAAAATACGCAGTATTTT.

This chain joins TRBV11-2 and TRBJ2-2; D unresolved. This CDR3 contains 16 residues. CDR1 is SGHAT, CDR2 FQNNGV, per germline. The V and J ends lost 5 bases and 0 bases respectively, with 13 bases between them. CDR3 DNA: TGTGCCAGCAGCCCGCGGACCGCAACGAACACCGGGGAGCTGTTTTTT. It translates to CASSPRTATNTGELFF.

The rearrangement uses TRBV20-1 and TRBJ2-3; D might be TRBD1 or TRBD2, each matching 5 bases. The CDR3 is 13 amino acids. V dropped 4 bases and J dropped 0 bases, with 8 bases sitting between them. CDR1 and CDR2 from the germline V gene are DFQATT and SNEGSKA (reference sequence). This CDR3 reads CSAKWGSTDTQYF. The CDR3 DNA reads TGCAGTGCTAAGTGGGGGAGCACAGATACGCAGTATTTT.

This chain joins TRBV20-1 and TRBJ2-7; 12 bases line up with TRBD2. This CDR3 contains 14 residues. Germline loops: CDR1 DFQATT, CDR2 SNEGSKA (reference sequence). V lost 6 bases and J lost 0; bases outside the gene matches: 3. The CDR3 DNA reads as TGCAGTGCCCTAGCGGGGGGGAGCTCCTACGAGCAGTACTTC. Protein sequence: CSALAGGSSYEQYF.

The chain has TRBV24-1 and TRBJ2-5; TRBD1 is a possible D gene (6 bases). This CDR3 is 15 amino acids long. Germline V gene data show CDR1 as KGHDR and CDR2 as SFDVKD. V was shortened by 4 bases and J by 4 bases, with 15 bases between the two germline ends. The CDR3 DNA is TGTGCCACCAGTGACCCCACAGGGCCAGGAGAGACCCAGTACTTC. Encoded protein: CATSDPTGPGETQYF.

The V call is TRBV5-6, the J call TRBJ2-3; tentative D call: TRBD2 (6 bases). The CDR3 is made up of 12 amino acids. Germline CDR1 reads SGHDT; CDR2 reads YYEEEE. V was cut by 2 bases and J by 11 bases, with 12 bases left in between. As DNA, the CDR3 is TGTGCCAGCAGCTTTAGGGCGGGGTGGCAGTATTTT. Its protein is CASSFRAGWQYF.

This chain uses TRBV6-4 with TRBJ1-6, with 7 bases identical to TRBD1. The CDR3 contains 15 residues. J was trimmed by 6 bases and V by 4 bases; bases with no gene match: 6. The germline V gene has CDR1 MRHNA and CDR2 SNTAGT. The CDR3 DNA follows: TGTGCCAGCAGTGCCGCGGACAGGAGTAATTCACCCCTCCACTTT. Its protein product is CASSAADRSNSPLHF.

This chain uses TRBV10-3 with TRBJ2-5; 7 bases align to TRBD2. Germline V gene data show CDR1 as ENHRY and CDR2 as SYGVKD. Trimming took 3 bases from V and 2 from J; bases not matched to a gene: 15. This CDR3 region has 18 residues. CDR3 coding DNA: TGTGCCATCAGTGACCCGGGGGGTAGCGAAACTCCTCAAGAGACCCAGTACTTC. Residues: CAISDPGGSETPQETQYF.

This clonotype was observed a handful of times. J is TRBJ1-1 and V is TRBV3-1; D not resolved. Germline V CDR1 and CDR2: LGHDT, YNNKEL (reference sequence). The length of the CDR3 is 14 residues. Deletions cut 0 bases from V and 3 bases from J, with 8 bases between. CDR3 residues: CASSQDFRDTEAFF. The CDR3 DNA reads as TGTGCCAGCAGCCAAGATTTCCGGGACACTGAAGCTTTCTTT. Full variable domain (remainder filled in from reference TRBV3-1 and TRBJ1-1): DTAVSQTPKYLVTQMGNDKSIKCEQNLGHDTMYWYKQDSKKFLKIMFSYNNKELIINETVPNRFSPKSPDKAHLNLHINSLELGDSAVYFCASSQDFRDTEAFFGQGTRLTVV.

This clonotype has at least ten counts. The genes are TRBV7-2 and TRBJ2-7; D could derive from TRBD1 or TRBD2 (5 bases each). The V end was cut by 2 bases, the J end by 0 bases, with 11 bases between. CDR3 length: 15 amino acids. Germline assignment: CDR1 SGHTA and CDR2 FQGNSA. CDR3 nucleotide sequence: TGTGCCAGCAGCTTAAACCCAGGGAGCTCCTACGAGCAGTACGTC. Protein product: CASSLNPGSSYEQYV.

This clonotype was observed a few times. The chain is built from TRBV5-6 and TRBJ2-1, with a tentative D call TRBD2 (5 bases). V gave up 0 bases and J gave up 10 bases, with 14 bases separating them. Germline-derived CDR1 and CDR2 are SGHDT and YYEEEE. CDR3 size: 14 residues. CDR3 nucleotide sequence: TGTGCCAGCAGCTTGGACGGCGGGTTGGCAGAGCAGTTCTTC. Amino acid sequence: CASSLDGGLAEQFF.

The chain recombines TRBV5-1 with TRBJ2-5; no firm D call. Between the trimmed V and J ends, which lost 4 bases and 2 bases, there was a span of 12 bases. This CDR3 has 14 amino acids. CDR1 and CDR2 (germline): SGHRS, YFSETQ. The CDR3 spells CASSLNVPQETQYF. The DNA for the CDR3 is TGCGCCAGCAGCCTTAATGTCCCACAAGAGACCCAGTACTTC.

This clonotype was found a few times. The chain has TRBV11-2 and TRBJ2-1, with D unresolved. V lost 5 bases and J lost 0, with 11 bases in between. Germline-derived CDR1 and CDR2 are SGHAT and FQNNGV. The length of the CDR3 is 15 residues. The CDR3 region has the DNA TGTGCCAGCAGCGCCGGGCCTAGCTCCTACAATGAGCAGTTCTTC. Residues: CASSAGPSSYNEQFF.

This clonotype has more than one count but fewer than ten. This sequence joins TRBV28 and TRBJ1-1, with TRBD1 matching over 9 bases. Germline V gives CDR1 MDHEN, CDR2 SYDVKM. The length of the CDR3 is 16 residues. V shed 4 bases and J 2 bases; nucleotides not matched to a gene: 8. This CDR3 is CASSSYRGPTNTEAFF. DNA of the CDR3: TGTGCCAGCAGTTCTTACAGGGGGCCCACTAACACTGAAGCTTTCTTT.

This clonotype has more than one count but fewer than ten. The chain is built from TRBV5-1 and TRBJ2-3, with TRBD2 matching 11 bases. The CDR3 runs to 15 residues. After removal of 4 bases from V and 3 bases from J, the junction contained 4 bases not matched to a gene. Germline CDR1 reads SGHRS; CDR2 reads YFSETQ. CDR3 nucleotide sequence: TGCGCCAGCAGCCCCACTAGCGGGGGAACAGATACGCAGTATTTT. This sequence encodes CASSPTSGGTDTQYF.

This chain links TRBV7-3 with TRBJ2-3, with D tentatively TRBD2 (6 bases). The ends were cut back, 5 bases at V and 3 bases at J, with 15 bases in the middle. The CDR3 covers 15 residues. Germline values: CDR1 SGHTA, CDR2 FQGTGA. The CDR3 is CASSKGLGLTDTQYF. CDR3 DNA: TGTGCCAGCAGCAAGGGACTTGGGTTGACAGATACGCAGTATTTT.

This chain joins TRBV2 and TRBJ1-1, with D possibly TRBD1 on 5 matching bases. This CDR3 region has 13 residues. V lost 3 bases, J lost 3 bases, and 8 bases lay in between. The germline CDR1 and CDR2 sequences are SNHLY and FYNNEI. The CDR3 loop is CASSDGADTEAFF. For the CDR3, the DNA is TGTGCCAGCAGTGACGGGGCCGACACTGAAGCTTTCTTT.

This sequence joins TRBV3-1 and TRBJ2-7; D assignment may be TRBD1 or TRBD2 (5 bases each). The CDR3 consists of 13 residues. Looked up from germline, CDR1 is LGHDT and CDR2 is YNNKEL (reference sequence). With 4 bases removed from V and 2 bases from J, the gap between germline ends came to 9 bases. The CDR3 loop reads CASSRGAPYEQYF. CDR3 coding DNA: TGTGCCAGCAGCCGAGGGGCCCCCTACGAGCAGTACTTC.

This chain uses TRBV5-4 with TRBJ1-1; 12 positions agree with TRBD1. Germline V CDR1 and CDR2: SGHNT, YYREEE (reference sequence). The length of the CDR3 is 15 residues. Trimming took 1 base from V and 6 from J; bases not matched to a gene: 4. The CDR3 reads CASSLRDRGQPEAFF. The CDR3 nucleotides are TGTGCCAGCAGCTTGAGGGACAGGGGGCAACCTGAAGCTTTCTTT.

The rearrangement links TRBV19 to TRBJ1-1; 7 bases are a match to TRBD1. J gave up 9 bases and V 3 bases, and 4 bases lay outside the gene matches. The CDR3 runs to 12 residues. In germline, CDR1 is LNHDA, CDR2 SQIVND (reference sequence). CDR3 DNA: TGTGCCAGTAGTATCGACAGGGCGAAAGCTTTCTTT. It codes for CASSIDRAKAFF.

The gene calls are TRBV7-2 and TRBJ2-3; 8 nucleotides align to TRBD1. Losses at the gene ends were 5 bases for V and 2 bases for J; bases not matched to a gene: 9. Germline loops: CDR1 SGHTA, CDR2 FQGNSA. There are 16 residues in the CDR3. CDR3 amino acids: CASSGRQGTPTDTQYF. CDR3 DNA: TGTGCCAGCAGCGGTCGACAGGGGACCCCCACAGATACGCAGTATTTT.

This clonotype was seen a few times. The V and J genes are TRBV12-3 or TRBV12-4 and TRBJ1-2; D is undetermined. The germline V and J ends were trimmed by 7 bases and 3 bases, with 15 bases remaining between them. There are 14 residues in the CDR3. The CDR3 DNA sequence: TGTGCCAGCACCCCCCGAGGCAGCTACTATGGCTACACCTTC. Translating it yields CASTPRGSYYGYTF.

The chain employs TRBV5-4 and TRBJ2-5, with 10 bases fitting TRBD1. Germline V lookup: CDR1 SGHNT, CDR2 YYREEE (reference sequence). The CDR3 extends over 16 amino acids. After removal of 4 bases from V and 4 bases from J, the junction contained 10 bases not matched to a gene. The CDR3 protein is CASSPGDRGGGETQYF. In DNA form, the CDR3 reads TGTGCCAGCAGCCCAGGGGACAGGGGAGGCGGAGAGACCCAGTACTTC.

The chain recombines TRBV5-6 with TRBJ2-5; 8 bases match TRBD2. V gave up 7 bases and J gave up 1 base; unmatched junction bases: 12. Germline V CDR1 and CDR2: SGHDT, YYEEEE. This CDR3 region has 16 residues. The DNA of the CDR3 is TGTGCCAGCCGCCCCCCAGCGGGGGATCCCCAAGAGACCCAGTACTTC. Encoded protein: CASRPPAGDPQETQYF.

The rearrangement links TRBV6-2 or TRBV6-3 to TRBJ2-5; the D gene could be TRBD1 or TRBD2 (5 bases each). The CDR3 sequence is 16 residues long. Germline V CDR1 and CDR2: MNHEY, SVGEGT. Trimming pared 2 bases from V and 1 base from J, leaving 14 bases between. CDR3 coding DNA: TGTGCCAGCAGTTACGGTGCCGGGGCCCCCCAAGAGACCCAGTACTTC. As protein: CASSYGAGAPQETQYF.

There are many counts of this clonotype. The V gene is TRBV29-1, the J gene TRBJ1-1, with a weak D call TRBD1 (5 bases). The CDR3 runs to 15 residues. CDR1 is SQVTM and CDR2 is ANQGSEA in the germline V gene. Deletions cut 7 bases from V and 0 bases from J, with 18 bases between. CDR3 region: CSGSQGWGMNTEAFF. CDR3 nucleotide sequence: TGCAGCGGGTCCCAGGGCTGGGGTATGAACACTGAAGCTTTCTTT. Full variable domain (outside the CDR3, taken from reference TRBV29-1 and TRBJ1-1): SAVISQKPSRDICQRGTSLTIQCQVDSQVTMMFWYRQQPGQSLTLIATANQGSEATYESGFVIDKFPISRPNLTFSTLTVSNMSPEDSSIYLCSGSQGWGMNTEAFFGQGTRLTVV.